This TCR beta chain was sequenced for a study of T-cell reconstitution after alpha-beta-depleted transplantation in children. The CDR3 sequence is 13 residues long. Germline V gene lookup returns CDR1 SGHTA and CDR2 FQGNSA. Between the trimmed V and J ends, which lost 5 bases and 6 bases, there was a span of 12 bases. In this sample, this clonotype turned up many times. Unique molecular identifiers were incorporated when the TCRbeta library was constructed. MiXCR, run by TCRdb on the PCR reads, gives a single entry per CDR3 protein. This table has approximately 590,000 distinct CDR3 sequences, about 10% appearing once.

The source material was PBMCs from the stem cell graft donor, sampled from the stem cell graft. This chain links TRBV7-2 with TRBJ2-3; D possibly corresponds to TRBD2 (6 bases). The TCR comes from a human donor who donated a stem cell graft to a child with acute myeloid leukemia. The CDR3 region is CASSPPSADTQYF. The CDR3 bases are TGTGCCAGCAGCCCCCCTAGCGCCGATACGCAGTATTTT.